This T cell receptor (beta chain) emerged from a study of early T cells in non-severe SARS-CoV-2 infection. Turning to the study itself: Whole-blood bulk RNA, unsorted, was sequenced, and chains were unpaired. The study's findings and limits: Using VDJdb, the matching emphasized anti-spike CD8 responses while missing private and CD4 specificities.

With 0 bases removed from V and 16 bases from J, the gap between germline ends came to 16 bases. This CDR3 is built from 13 residues. CDR1 MNHEY and CDR2 SVGAGI come from the germline V gene. From the 5' RACE reads, TCRdb called clonotypes with MiXCR, one entry per CDR3 protein. The top ten hold around 3.2% of the sample, which has 100,000 to 120,000 distinct CDR3 sequences, about 12% seen once. In the case of this clonotype: The antigen is not known.

The rearrangement uses TRBV6-5 and TRBJ2-1; D might be TRBD1 (5 bases). The source is an adult who was a healthcare worker with PCR-confirmed SARS-CoV-2 infection or an uninfected control (not recorded which). Sequencing used whole blood. CDR3 coding DNA: TGTGCCAGCAGTTACTCGGAGCCAGGGAAACGCTTCTTC. As protein: CASSYSEPGKRFF.